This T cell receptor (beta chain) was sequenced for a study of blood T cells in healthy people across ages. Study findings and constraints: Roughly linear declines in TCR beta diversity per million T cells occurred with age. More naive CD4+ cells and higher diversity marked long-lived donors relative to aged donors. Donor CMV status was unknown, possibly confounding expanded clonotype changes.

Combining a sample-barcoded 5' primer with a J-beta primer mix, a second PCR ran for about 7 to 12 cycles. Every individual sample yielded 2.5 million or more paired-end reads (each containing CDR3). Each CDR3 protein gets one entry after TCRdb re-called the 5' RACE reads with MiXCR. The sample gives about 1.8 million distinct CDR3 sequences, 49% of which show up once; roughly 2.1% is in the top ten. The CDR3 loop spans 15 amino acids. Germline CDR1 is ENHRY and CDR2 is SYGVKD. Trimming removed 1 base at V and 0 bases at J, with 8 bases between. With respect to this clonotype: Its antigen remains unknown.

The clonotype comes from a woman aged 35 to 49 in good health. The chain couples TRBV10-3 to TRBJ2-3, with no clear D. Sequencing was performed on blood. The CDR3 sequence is CAISEFEGSTDTQYF. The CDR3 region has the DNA TGTGCCATCAGTGAGTTTGAAGGTAGCACAGATACGCAGTATTTT.